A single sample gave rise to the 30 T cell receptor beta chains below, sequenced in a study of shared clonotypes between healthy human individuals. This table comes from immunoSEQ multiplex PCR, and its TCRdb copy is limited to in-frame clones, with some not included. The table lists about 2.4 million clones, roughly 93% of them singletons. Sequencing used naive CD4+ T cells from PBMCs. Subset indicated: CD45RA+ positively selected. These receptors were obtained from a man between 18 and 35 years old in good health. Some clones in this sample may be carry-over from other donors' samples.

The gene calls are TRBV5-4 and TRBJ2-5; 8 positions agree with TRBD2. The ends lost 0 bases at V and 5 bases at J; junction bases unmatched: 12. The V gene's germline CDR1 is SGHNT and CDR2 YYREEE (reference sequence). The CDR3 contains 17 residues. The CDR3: CASSLGWGGRIVETQYF. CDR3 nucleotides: TGTGCCAGCAGCTTGGGGTGGGGCGGGAGGATAGTTGAGACCCAGTACTTC.

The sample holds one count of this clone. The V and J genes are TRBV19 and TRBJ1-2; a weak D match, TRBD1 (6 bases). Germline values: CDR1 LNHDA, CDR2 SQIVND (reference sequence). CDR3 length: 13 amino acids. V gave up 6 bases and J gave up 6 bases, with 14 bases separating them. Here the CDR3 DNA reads TGTGCCAGTAGGGAAAGGGGGGCGAATGGCTACACCTTC. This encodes CASRERGANGYTF.

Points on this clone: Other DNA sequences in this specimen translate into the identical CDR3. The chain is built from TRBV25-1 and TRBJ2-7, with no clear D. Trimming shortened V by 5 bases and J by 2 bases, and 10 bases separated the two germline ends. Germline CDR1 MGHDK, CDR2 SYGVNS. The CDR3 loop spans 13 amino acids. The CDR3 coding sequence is TGTGCCAGCAGTCTTGGCGGTACCTACGAGCAGTACTTC. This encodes CASSLGGTYEQYF.

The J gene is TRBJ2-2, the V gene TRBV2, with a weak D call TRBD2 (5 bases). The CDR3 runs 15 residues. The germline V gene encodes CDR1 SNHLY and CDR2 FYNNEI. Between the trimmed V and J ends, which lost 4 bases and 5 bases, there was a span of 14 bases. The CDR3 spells CASSGFAGITGELFF. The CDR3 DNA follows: TGTGCCAGCAGTGGATTTGCGGGCATTACCGGGGAGCTGTTTTTT.

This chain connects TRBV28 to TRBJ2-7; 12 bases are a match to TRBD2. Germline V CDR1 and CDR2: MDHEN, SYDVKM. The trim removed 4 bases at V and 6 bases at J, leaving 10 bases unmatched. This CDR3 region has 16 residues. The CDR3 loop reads CASSSRPGLAGFEQYF. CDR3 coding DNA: TGTGCCAGCAGTTCGCGGCCGGGACTAGCGGGTTTCGAGCAGTACTTC.

The CDR3 loop is CASTGSVAGYTF. CDR3 nucleotides: TGTGCCAGCACCGGCTCGGTGGCTGGCTACACCTTC. The chain has TRBV2 and TRBJ1-2, with D unclear. Germline V gene lookup returns CDR1 SNHLY and CDR2 FYNNEI. V was trimmed by 7 bases and J by 7 bases, leaving 13 bases between them. The CDR3 covers 12 residues.

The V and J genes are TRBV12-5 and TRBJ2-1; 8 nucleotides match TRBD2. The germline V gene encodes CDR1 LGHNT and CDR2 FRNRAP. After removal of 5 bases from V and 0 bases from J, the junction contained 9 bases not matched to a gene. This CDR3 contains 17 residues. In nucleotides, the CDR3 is TGTGCTAGTGGTATCGTGCGGGGGGCGGACTCCTACAATGAGCAGTTCTTC. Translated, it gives CASGIVRGADSYNEQFF.

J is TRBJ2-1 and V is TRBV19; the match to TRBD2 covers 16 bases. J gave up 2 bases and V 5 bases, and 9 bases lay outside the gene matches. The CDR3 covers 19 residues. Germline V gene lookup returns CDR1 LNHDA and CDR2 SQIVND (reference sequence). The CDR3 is CASSQGTSGRARAYNEQFF. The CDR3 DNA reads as TGTGCCAGTAGTCAAGGGACTAGCGGGAGGGCCAGGGCCTACAATGAGCAGTTCTTC.

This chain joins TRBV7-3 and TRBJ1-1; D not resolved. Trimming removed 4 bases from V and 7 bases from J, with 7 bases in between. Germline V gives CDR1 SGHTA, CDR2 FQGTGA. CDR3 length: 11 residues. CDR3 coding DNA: TGTGCCAGCAGCTCCCGTGGTGAAGCTTTCTTT. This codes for CASSSRGEAFF. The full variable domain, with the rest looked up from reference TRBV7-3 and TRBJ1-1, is GAGVSQTPSNKVTEKGKYVELRCDPISGHTALYWYRQSLGQGPEFLIYFQGTGAADDSGLPNDRFFAVRPEGSVSTLKIQRTERGDSAVYLCASSSRGEAFFGQGTRLTVV.

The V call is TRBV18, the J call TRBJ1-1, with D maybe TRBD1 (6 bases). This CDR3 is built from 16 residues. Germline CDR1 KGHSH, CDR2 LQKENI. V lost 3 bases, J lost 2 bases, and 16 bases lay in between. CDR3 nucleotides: TGTGCCAGCTCACCGACAGGACCCCTCTTAAACACTGAAGCTTTCTTT. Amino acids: CASSPTGPLLNTEAFF. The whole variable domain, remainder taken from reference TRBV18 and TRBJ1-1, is NAGVMQNPRHLVRRRGQEARLRCSPMKGHSHVYWYRQLPEEGLKFMVYLQKENIIDESGMPKERFSAEFPKEGPSILRIQQVVRGDSAAYFCASSPTGPLLNTEAFFGQGTRLTVV.

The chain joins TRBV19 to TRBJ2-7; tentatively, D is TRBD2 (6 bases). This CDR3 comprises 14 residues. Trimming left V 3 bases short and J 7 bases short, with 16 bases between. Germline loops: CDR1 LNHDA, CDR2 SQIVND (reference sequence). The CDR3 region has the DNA TGTGCCAGTAGTATGCGGGATCCCCCTGTGGAGCAGTACTTC. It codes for CASSMRDPPVEQYF.

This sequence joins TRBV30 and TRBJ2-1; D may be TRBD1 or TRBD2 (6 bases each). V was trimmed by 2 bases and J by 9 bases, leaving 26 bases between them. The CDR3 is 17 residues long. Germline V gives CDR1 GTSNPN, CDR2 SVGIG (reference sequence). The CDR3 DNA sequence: TGTGCCTGGAGTCCGGGCTTCCGGGGGCTCAGATCGAGTGAGCAGTTCTTC. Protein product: CAWSPGFRGLRSSEQFF.

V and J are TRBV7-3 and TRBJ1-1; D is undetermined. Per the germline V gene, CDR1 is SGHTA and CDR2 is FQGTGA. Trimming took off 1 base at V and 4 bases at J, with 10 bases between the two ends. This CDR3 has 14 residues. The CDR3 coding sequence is TGTGCCAGCAGCTTAAGGGTATCGAGCACTGAAGCTTTCTTT. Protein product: CASSLRVSSTEAFF.

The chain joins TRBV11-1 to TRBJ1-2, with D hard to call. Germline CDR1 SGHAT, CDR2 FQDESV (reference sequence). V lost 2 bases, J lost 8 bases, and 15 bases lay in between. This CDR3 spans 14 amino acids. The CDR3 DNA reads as TGTGCCAGCAGCTTATATACCGGGGAAGACGGCTACACCTTC. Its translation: CASSLYTGEDGYTF.

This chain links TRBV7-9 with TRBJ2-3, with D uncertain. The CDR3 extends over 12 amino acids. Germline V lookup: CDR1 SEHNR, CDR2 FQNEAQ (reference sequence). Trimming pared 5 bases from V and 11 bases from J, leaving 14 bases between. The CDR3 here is CASSPNSPRQYF. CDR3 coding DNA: TGTGCCAGCAGCCCAAACTCCCCACGGCAGTATTTT.

This chain's CDR3 is CASSREGANYGYTF. CDR3 in DNA: TGCGCCAGCAGTCGGGAGGGGGCGAACTATGGCTACACCTTC. The chain is built from TRBV5-1 and TRBJ1-2; 7 bases align to TRBD1. Trimming at V came to 5 bases and at J to 2 bases, leaving 6 bases not matched to a gene. The CDR3 covers 14 residues. Per germline, CDR1 SGHRS and CDR2 YFSETQ.

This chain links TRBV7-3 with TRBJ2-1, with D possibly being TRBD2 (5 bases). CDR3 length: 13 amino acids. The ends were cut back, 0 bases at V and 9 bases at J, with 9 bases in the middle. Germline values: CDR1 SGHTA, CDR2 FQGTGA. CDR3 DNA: TGTGCCAGCAGCTTAACGGTGGGGAGTGAGCAGTTCTTC. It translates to CASSLTVGSEQFF.

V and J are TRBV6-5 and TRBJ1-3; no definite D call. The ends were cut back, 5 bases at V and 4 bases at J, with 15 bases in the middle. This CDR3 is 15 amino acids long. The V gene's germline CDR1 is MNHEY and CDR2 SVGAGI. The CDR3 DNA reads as TGTGCCAGCAGTCCCTTGTTAGTAGGCGGAAACACCATATATTTT. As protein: CASSPLLVGGNTIYF.

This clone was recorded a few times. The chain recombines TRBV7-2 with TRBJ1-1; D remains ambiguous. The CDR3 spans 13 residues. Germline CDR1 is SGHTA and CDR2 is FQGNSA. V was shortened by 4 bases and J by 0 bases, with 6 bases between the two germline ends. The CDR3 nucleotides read TGTGCCAGCAGCTACCAGATGAACACTGAAGCTTTCTTT. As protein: CASSYQMNTEAFF.

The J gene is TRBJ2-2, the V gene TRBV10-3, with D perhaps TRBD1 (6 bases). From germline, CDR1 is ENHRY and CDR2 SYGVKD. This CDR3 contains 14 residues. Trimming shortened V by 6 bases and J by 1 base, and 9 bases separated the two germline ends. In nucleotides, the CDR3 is TGTGCCATCAGGTCACAGGGGAACACCGGGGAGCTGTTTTTT. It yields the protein CAIRSQGNTGELFF.

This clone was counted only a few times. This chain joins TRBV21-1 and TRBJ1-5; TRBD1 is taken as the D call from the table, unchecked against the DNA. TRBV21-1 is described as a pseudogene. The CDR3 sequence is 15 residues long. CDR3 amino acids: CASSVRDRGGQPQHF. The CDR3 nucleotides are TGTGCCAGCAGTGTACGGGACAGGGGCGGTCAGCCCCAGCATTTT.

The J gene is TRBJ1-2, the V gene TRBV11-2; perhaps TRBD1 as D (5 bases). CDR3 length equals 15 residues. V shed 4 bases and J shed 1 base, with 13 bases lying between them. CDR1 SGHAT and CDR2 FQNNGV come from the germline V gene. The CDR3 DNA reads TGTGCCAGCAGCTCTCCAAGGGGCAGTAACTATGGCTACACCTTC. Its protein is CASSSPRGSNYGYTF.

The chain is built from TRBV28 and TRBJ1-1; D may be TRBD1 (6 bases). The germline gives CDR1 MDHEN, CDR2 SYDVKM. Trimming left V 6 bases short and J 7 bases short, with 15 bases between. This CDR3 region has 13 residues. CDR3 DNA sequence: TGTGCCAGCAGCTCCTCAGGGGTGAATGAAGCTTTCTTT. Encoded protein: CASSSSGVNEAFF.

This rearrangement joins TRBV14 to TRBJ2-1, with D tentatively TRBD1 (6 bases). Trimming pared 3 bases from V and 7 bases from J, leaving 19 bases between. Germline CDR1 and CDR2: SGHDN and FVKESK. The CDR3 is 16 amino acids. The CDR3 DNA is TGTGCCAGCAGCCACGACAGGTACCCCGTTAAGAATGAGCAGTTCTTC. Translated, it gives CASSHDRYPVKNEQFF.

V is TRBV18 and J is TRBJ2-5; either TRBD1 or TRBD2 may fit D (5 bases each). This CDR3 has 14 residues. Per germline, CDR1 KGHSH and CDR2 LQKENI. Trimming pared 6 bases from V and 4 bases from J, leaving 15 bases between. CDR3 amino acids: CASSEAPGTETQYF. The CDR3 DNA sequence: TGTGCCAGCTCGGAGGCGCCAGGGACAGAGACCCAGTACTTC.

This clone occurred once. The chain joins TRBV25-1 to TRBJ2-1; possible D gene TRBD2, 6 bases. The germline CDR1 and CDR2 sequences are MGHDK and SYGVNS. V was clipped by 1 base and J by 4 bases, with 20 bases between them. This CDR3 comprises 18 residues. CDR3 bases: TGTGCCAGCAGTGAATTCCCGGTCGGGGCGGGGTTGTACAATGAGCAGTTCTTC. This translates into CASSEFPVGAGLYNEQFF.

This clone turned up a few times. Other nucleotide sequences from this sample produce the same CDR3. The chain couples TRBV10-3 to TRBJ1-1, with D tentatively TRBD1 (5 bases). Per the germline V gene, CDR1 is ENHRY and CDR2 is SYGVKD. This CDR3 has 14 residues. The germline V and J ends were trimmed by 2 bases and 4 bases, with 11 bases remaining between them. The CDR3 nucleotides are TGTGCCATCAGTGAGGGCCAGGGAAGCACTGAAGCTTTCTTT. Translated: CAISEGQGSTEAFF.

In DNA, the CDR3 is TGTGCCTGGAGCCCCCAAACTAGTTACGACGAGCAGTACTTC. Its protein product is CAWSPQTSYDEQYF. The chain recombines TRBV30 with TRBJ2-7; tentative D call: TRBD2 (5 bases). There are 14 residues in the CDR3. V lost 3 bases and J lost 5, with 17 bases in between. CDR1 and CDR2 (germline): GTSNPN, SVGIG (reference sequence).

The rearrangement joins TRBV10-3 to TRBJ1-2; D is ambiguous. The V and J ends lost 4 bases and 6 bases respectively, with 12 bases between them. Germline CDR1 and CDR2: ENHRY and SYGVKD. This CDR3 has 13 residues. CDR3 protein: CAISAGGGNGYTF. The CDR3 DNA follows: TGTGCCATCAGTGCCGGAGGAGGGAATGGCTACACCTTC.

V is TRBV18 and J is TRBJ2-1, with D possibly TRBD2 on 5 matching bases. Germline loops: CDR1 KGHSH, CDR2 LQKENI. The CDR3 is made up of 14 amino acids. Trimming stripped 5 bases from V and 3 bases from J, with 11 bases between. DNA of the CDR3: TGTGCCAGCTCATTGCTGACTAACTACAATGAGCAGTTCTTC. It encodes CASSLLTNYNEQFF.